This T cell receptor beta chain is drawn from a study of blood T cell repertoires in COVID-19 (dated by TCRdb to the early 2020s). As for the study more broadly: Samples covering the acute and convalescent phases of COVID-19 were provided by collaborators in the United States, Italy and Spain. The samples were drawn from the first 160 participants of the ongoing ImmuneRACE study and from some 1,300 subjects provided by 6 global collaborators. The material from the prospective study consisted of cDNA or gDNA derived from T cells, B-cell-depleted T cells, or PBMCs. The sample metadata nearly always contained a de-identified subject ID, COVID-19 status, age in years and sex. Where available, HLA class I and class II types were taken from metadata supplied by the sample provider and were not determined by assay-based typing. Subjects who had been exposed to COVID-19, were actively infected with it, or had recovered from it provided the deeply sampled blood TCRbeta repertoires that made up the dataset. A freely available public database, intended as a resource for researchers studying the immune response to SARS-CoV-2, is where the repertoires were released.

The germline ends are 15 bases apart after V is trimmed by 1 base and J by 8 bases. The CDR3 sequence holds 15 residues, the cysteine and phenylalanine included. The retained sequence is limited to the CDR3, 45 bases, with the frame set at the first base. As encoded in the germline V gene, CDR1 is MGHRA while CDR2 is YSYEKL. One collaborating source in Seattle enrolled patients while the patients were actively infected and followed the patients over time throughout the course of disease. Collaborating institutions collected whole blood in K2EDTA tubes following their own protocols. For TCRbeta analysis, collaborators shipped samples in one of three forms: frozen whole blood, isolated PBMCs, or DNA extracted from either of those sample types. With respect to this clone: Its cognate antigen has yet to be identified. No base qualities exist here, and no much larger clone lies one base off it.

Broad study findings and their caveats: The amount of clinical and demographic metadata varied by source and participant and was provided uncurated.

The immunoSEQ Assay, a bias-controlled multiplex PCR, was used to amplify TCRbeta CDR3 regions from genomic DNA. The original pipeline was this. The number of nucleated cells in each sample was estimated from the amplification of reference gene primers within the assay. To quantify the absolute abundance of each unique TCRbeta CDR3 rearrangement, sequence reads were collapsed and filtered. For each sample, productive Simpson clonality was calculated as the square root of Simpson's diversity index across productive rearrangements. Held by TCRdb, this immuneACCESS table contains in-frame sequences only and omits some clones. Under half of the omission traces to an unresolved V gene where checked; the cause of the rest is unknown. V and J calls and clone size follow that table, whereas D and trimming were derived from the DNA. The sample table contains some 74,000 clones; only one count was recorded for roughly nine tenths of them. Of the sample, approximately 2.8% is held by the ten largest clones.

The sequenced material came from peripheral blood. This TCR came from a man over 45 with COVID-19, enrolled during active disease. Recombination linked TRBV4-1 to TRBJ2-1, with no D gene named confidently. CDR3 loop: CASSQALTWADEQFF. The nucleotides read TGCGCCAGCAGCCAAGCACTCACCTGGGCCGATGAGCAGTTCTTC.